What follows describes a single TCR beta chain. Produced via immunoSEQ multiplex PCR; TCRdb's table is partial and in-frame only. The sample contains about 130,000 clones, approximately 85% of which appear only once. The CDR3 consists of 14 residues. J was trimmed by 4 bases and V by 4 bases; bases with no gene match: 3. Germline lookup yields CDR1 SGHTA and CDR2 FQGNSA. The data were taken from a study of cytotoxic CD8 clonotypes in ibrutinib-treated CLL. Here the sequenced sample was PBMCs, taken after 24 months of ibrutinib treatment. The chain links TRBV7-2 to TRBJ1-3; 8 bases match TRBD1. This receptor was obtained from a human donor with chronic lymphocytic leukemia. CDR3 protein: CASSSGTGGNTIYF. The CDR3 DNA is TGTGCCAGCAGCTCCGGGACAGGAGGAAACACCATATATTTT.